The 18 T cell receptor beta chains given below trace back to one sample, sequenced in a study of shared clonotypes between healthy human individuals (dated by TCRdb to about 2020). The library was built by means of the immunoSEQ multiplex PCR assay. What TCRdb holds here is the immuneACCESS table cut down to in-frame rearrangements. Part of the clones is not present; checked against another copy, under half of the missing clones reflect an unresolved V gene, and the others are unexplained. The sample records 450,000 to 500,000 clones, more than 65% of which are singletons. The ten largest clonotypes hold 10% to 15% of the sample. Material: PBMCs. These receptors were obtained from a woman aged 40-49 years in good health. Some clones in this sample may be carry-over from other donors' samples.

Of note for this clone: With a far larger clone one base away, a read error is the likely cause. The conserved phenylalanine or tryptophan normally closing the CDR3 is absent here, so this likely arose from a read error. This chain connects TRBV30 to TRBJ1-4; D is unresolved. Germline values: CDR1 GTSNPN, CDR2 SVGIG (reference sequence). V was cut by 0 bases and J by 8 bases, with 10 bases left in between. The CDR3 is 13 amino acids. CDR3 in amino acids: CAWSVNSNEKLFS. In nucleotides, the CDR3 is TGTGCCTGGAGTGTAAACAGCAACGAAAAACTGTTTTCT.

CDR3 nucleotide sequence: TGTGCCAGCAGTGAAGGGCTAGCGCCCAGCACAGATACGCAGTATTTT. Translation gives CASSEGLAPSTDTQYF. This chain links TRBV6-1 with TRBJ2-3; D possibly corresponds to TRBD2 (6 bases). The germline V and J ends were trimmed by 1 base and 0 bases, with 11 bases remaining between them. Germline lookup yields CDR1 MNHNS and CDR2 SASEGT. The CDR3 is made up of 16 amino acids.

This clone has only a few counts. At the DNA level, this CDR3 is encoded by other sequences in the same sample as well. The CDR3 coding sequence is TGTGCCAGCGGTCTCGGTGGCGGGGGCCGGGAGCAGTACTTC. It specifies CASGLGGGGREQYF. The chain joins TRBV28 to TRBJ2-7, with D perhaps matching TRBD2 (7 bases). The germline CDR1 and CDR2 sequences are MDHEN and SYDVKM. The V end lost 8 bases, the J end lost 7 bases, and 21 bases lay between the germline ends. The CDR3 spans 14 residues.

The genes are TRBV2 and TRBJ1-4; D is perhaps TRBD1 (6 bases). V lost 7 bases, J lost 8 bases, and 14 bases lay in between. This CDR3 is built from 13 residues. The germline V gene encodes CDR1 SNHLY and CDR2 FYNNEI. The chain's CDR3 is CASTVNREEKLFF. Written as DNA, the CDR3 is TGTGCCAGCACGGTTAACAGGGAAGAAAAACTGTTTTTT. Using reference TRBV2 and TRBJ1-4 for the parts outside the CDR3, the full variable domain is EPEVTQTPSHQVTQMGQEVILRCVPISNHLYFYWYRQILGQKVEFLVSFYNNEISEKSEIFDDQFSVERPDGSNFTLKIRSTKLEDSAMYFCASTVNREEKLFFGSGTQLSVL.

The genes are TRBV30 and TRBJ1-2, with D unresolved. The CDR3 spans 12 residues. CDR1 GTSNPN and CDR2 SVGIG come from the germline V gene (reference sequence). The germline V and J ends were trimmed by 0 bases and 8 bases, with 10 bases remaining between them. The CDR3 sequence is CAWSVSSWGYTF. The CDR3 region has the DNA TGTGCCTGGAGTGTCTCCAGCTGGGGCTACACCTTC.

For this clone: A far larger clone is a single base away, which makes a read error likely. The chain combines TRBV29-1 with TRBJ2-2; D is possibly TRBD2 (7 bases). CDR1 is SQVTM and CDR2 is ANQGSEA in the germline V gene. This CDR3 has 14 residues. CDR3 loop: CSAGRGGDTWELFF. CDR3 nucleotides: TGCAGCGCTGGGCGGGGAGGGGACACCTGGGAGCTGTTTTTT.

Details on this clone: This probably arose from a read error, given a far larger clone one base away. At the DNA level, this CDR3 is encoded by other sequences in the same sample as well. The J gene is TRBJ1-2, the V gene TRBV5-5; D unresolved. The CDR3 runs to 14 residues. The germline V and J ends were trimmed by 0 bases and 2 bases, with 8 bases remaining between them. CDR1 SGHKS and CDR2 YYEKEE come from the germline V gene (reference sequence). The CDR3 DNA sequence: TGTGCCAGCAGCTTGGTTGTCAAAAACTATGGCTACACCTTC. Translation: CASSLVVKNYGYTF.

Details on this clone: This likely came from a read error, as a far larger clone is one base away. The same CDR3 also results from other DNA sequences found in this sample. The V and J genes are TRBV28 and TRBJ1-4; no clear D. Trimming stripped 6 bases from V and 8 bases from J, with 13 bases between. The CDR3 contains 13 residues. Germline assignment: CDR1 MDHEN and CDR2 SYDVKM. The CDR3 nucleotides read TGTGCCAGCAGATCTGGCTTTGAGGAAAAACTGTTTTTT. Protein sequence: CASRSGFEEKLFF.

The V call is TRBV4-2, the J call TRBJ2-1; TRBD2 matches at 10 bases. This CDR3 is 17 amino acids long. The ends lost 3 bases at V and 1 base at J; junction bases unmatched: 6. Germline assignment: CDR1 LGHNA and CDR2 YNFKEQ. The CDR3 DNA reads as TGTGCCAGCAGCCAGGCTAGCGGGAGCGGGTCCTACAATGAGCAGTTCTTC. It codes for CASSQASGSGSYNEQFF.

V gene TRBV5-1 combines with J gene TRBJ2-7; D assignment may be TRBD1 or TRBD2 (5 bases each). Trimming took off 5 bases at V and 7 bases at J, with 10 bases between the two ends. This CDR3 region has 11 residues. From germline, CDR1 is SGHRS and CDR2 YFSETQ. CDR3 residues: CASRDEGEQYF. The CDR3 DNA follows: TGCGCCAGCAGAGATGAGGGGGAGCAGTACTTC.

J is TRBJ2-7 and V is TRBV4-1; D gene unclear. This CDR3 is 13 amino acids long. Germline assignment: CDR1 MGHRA and CDR2 YSYEKL. V dropped 2 bases and J dropped 3 bases, with 8 bases sitting between them. DNA for the CDR3: TGCGCCAGCAGCCAACCAGAAAACTACGAGCAGTACTTC. This translates into CASSQPENYEQYF.

The chain has TRBV27 and TRBJ2-7, with 9 positions matching TRBD1. This CDR3 has 16 amino acids. J gave up 0 bases and V 6 bases, and 9 bases lay outside the gene matches. CDR1 is MNHEY and CDR2 is SMNVEV in the germline V gene (reference sequence). As DNA, the CDR3 is TGTGCCAGCAGCCGGGGCGGACAGGGGAGCTCCTACGAGCAGTACTTC. Translating gives CASSRGGQGSSYEQYF.

V usage is TRBV9 and J usage is TRBJ2-1; 10 bases match TRBD2. In germline, CDR1 is SGDLS, CDR2 YYNGEE. Trimming cost V 3 bases and J 7 bases; bases outside gene matches: 4. This CDR3 is 14 amino acids long. DNA of the CDR3: TGTGCCAGCAGCGGCCTAGCGGGAGTGAATGAGCAGTTCTTC. Its translation is CASSGLAGVNEQFF.

V usage is TRBV19 and J usage is TRBJ1-2, with TRBD1 matching 9 bases. In germline, CDR1 is LNHDA, CDR2 SQIVND (reference sequence). V dropped 3 bases and J dropped 2; count of bases not matched to a gene: 7. The CDR3 spans 16 residues. The CDR3 loop is CASSMNRGRVNYGYTF. The CDR3, as DNA: TGTGCCAGTAGTATGAACAGGGGGCGCGTGAACTATGGCTACACCTTC.

V usage is TRBV7-8 and J usage is TRBJ1-2; possibly TRBD1 for D (6 bases). Germline V lookup: CDR1 SGHVS, CDR2 FQNEAQ. The CDR3 loop spans 17 amino acids. Trimming removed 2 bases from V and 1 base from J, with 17 bases in between. CDR3 sequence reads: CASSLSTSRGVNYGYTF. CDR3 DNA sequence: TGTGCCAGCAGCTTATCGACTTCAAGGGGGGTTAACTATGGCTACACCTTC.

This clone was recorded only once. This rearrangement joins TRBV6-5 to TRBJ2-5; TRBD1 is a possible D gene (6 bases). V was cut by 2 bases and J by 5 bases, with 12 bases left in between. Germline loops: CDR1 MNHEY, CDR2 SVGAGI. This CDR3 region has 14 residues. CDR3 nucleotide sequence: TGTGCCAGCAGTTACAGGGGGTGGGAGGAGACCCAGTACTTC. This gives the protein CASSYRGWEETQYF.

The V and J genes are TRBV28 and TRBJ1-5; 7 positions agree with TRBD1. V was pared by 6 bases and J by 6 bases, with 2 bases of the junction left unmatched. The length of the CDR3 is 12 residues. Germline lookup yields CDR1 MDHEN and CDR2 SYDVKM. CDR3 loop: CASRTGFQPQHF. The DNA of the CDR3 is TGTGCCAGCAGGACAGGGTTTCAGCCCCAGCATTTT.

The chain couples TRBV9 to TRBJ2-3; D tentatively reads TRBD1 or TRBD2 (5 bases each). The CDR3 is 13 residues long. V lost 7 bases, J lost 2 bases, and 11 bases lay in between. Germline V gene data show CDR1 as SGDLS and CDR2 as YYNGEE. The CDR3 DNA sequence: TGTGCCAGCTGGGACGGAACCACAGATACGCAGTATTTT. Its translation is CASWDGTTDTQYF.